Given below is one T cell receptor beta chain in context. This entry is derived from a study of CD8 T cells in Susac syndrome. Peripheral blood CD8+ and CD4+ T cells were profiled by TCR beta sequencing. Stable or active relapsing-remitting multiple sclerosis, untreated and meeting revised McDonald criteria, defined the controls. TEMRA cells were FACS-enriched, unlike CD8+ and CD4+ T cells, which were negatively isolated. About 0.5 to 1 ug RNA was reverse transcribed with random hexamers. Multiplex immunoSEQ PCR targeted 54 Vbeta and 13 Jbeta TCR beta segments. TCRdb called the immunoSEQ multiplex PCR reads again in MiXCR, with one record for every CDR3 protein. The profile shows about 250,000 distinct CDR3 sequences, 90% to 95% of them singletons. Between the trimmed V and J ends, which lost 4 bases and 4 bases, there was a span of 10 bases. The CDR3 is made up of 12 amino acids. In germline, CDR1 is SQVTM, CDR2 ANQGSEA.

The gene calls are TRBV29-1 and TRBJ1-1; D perhaps matches TRBD1 (5 bases). This receptor was taken from a human donor with multiple sclerosis. Sequenced material: CD4+ T cells from PBMCs. For the CDR3, the DNA is TGCAGCGTTGTGGCAGGGATCACTGAAGCTTTCTTT. Amino acids: CSVVAGITEAFF. Full variable domain (outside the CDR3, taken from reference TRBV29-1 and TRBJ1-1): SAVISQKPSRDICQRGTSLTIQCQVDSQVTMMFWYRQQPGQSLTLIATANQGSEATYESGFVIDKFPISRPNLTFSTLTVSNMSPEDSSIYLCSVVAGITEAFFGQGTRLTVV.